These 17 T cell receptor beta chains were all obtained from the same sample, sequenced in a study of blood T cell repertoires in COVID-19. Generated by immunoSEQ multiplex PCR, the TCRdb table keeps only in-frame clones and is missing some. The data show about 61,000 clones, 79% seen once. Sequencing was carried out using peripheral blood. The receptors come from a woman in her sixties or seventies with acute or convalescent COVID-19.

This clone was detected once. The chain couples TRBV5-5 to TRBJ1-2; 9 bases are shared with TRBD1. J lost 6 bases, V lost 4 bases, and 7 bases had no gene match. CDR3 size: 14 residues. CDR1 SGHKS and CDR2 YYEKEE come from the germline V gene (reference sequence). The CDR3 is CASSTYRDRDGYTF. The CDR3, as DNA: TGTGCCAGCAGCACTTACCGGGACAGGGATGGCTACACCTTC.

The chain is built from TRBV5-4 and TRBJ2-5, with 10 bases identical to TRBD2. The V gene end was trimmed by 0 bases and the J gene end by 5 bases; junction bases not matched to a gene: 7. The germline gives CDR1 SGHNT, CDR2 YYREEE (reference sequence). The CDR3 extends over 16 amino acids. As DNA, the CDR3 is TGTGCCAGCAGCTTGGAGGCTAGCGGGGGCCGGGAGACCCAGTACTTC. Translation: CASSLEASGGRETQYF.

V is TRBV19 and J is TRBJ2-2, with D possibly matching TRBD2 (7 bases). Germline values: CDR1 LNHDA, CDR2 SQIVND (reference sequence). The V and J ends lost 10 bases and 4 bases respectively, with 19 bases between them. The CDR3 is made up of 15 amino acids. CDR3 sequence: CATRGAGAPTGELFF. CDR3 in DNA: TGTGCCACCCGGGGGGCAGGGGCGCCCACCGGGGAGCTGTTTTTT.

Here the CDR3 DNA reads TGTGCCAGCGGAAGGGAGGGGTCAAACTATGGCTACACCTTC. It yields the protein CASGREGSNYGYTF. The V and J genes are TRBV3-1 (or the pseudogene TRBV3-2) and TRBJ1-2; possibly TRBD1 for D (5 bases). V was shortened by 8 bases and J by 2 bases, with 15 bases between the two germline ends. Germline loops: CDR1 LGHDT, CDR2 YNNKEL (reference sequence). CDR3 length: 14 amino acids.

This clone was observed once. The CDR3 region has the DNA TGCGCCAGCAGCTTGACCCCGACAGGTCCCCGGTCGAGCAATCAGCCCCAGCATTTT. Amino acids: CASSLTPTGPRSSNQPQHF. The J gene is TRBJ1-5, the V gene TRBV5-1; TRBD1 might be the D (6 bases). Germline V CDR1 and CDR2: SGHRS, YFSETQ. Trimming removed 1 base at V and 1 base at J, with 21 bases between. This CDR3 region has 19 residues.

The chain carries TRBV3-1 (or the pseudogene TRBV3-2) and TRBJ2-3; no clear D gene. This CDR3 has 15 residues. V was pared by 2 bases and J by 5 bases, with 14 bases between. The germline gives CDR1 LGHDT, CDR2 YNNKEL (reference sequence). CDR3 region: CASSQTHPGIDTQYF. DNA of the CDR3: TGTGCCAGCAGCCAAACTCACCCGGGTATAGATACGCAGTATTTT.

The CDR3 DNA reads as TGTGCCTGGAGCCCCGGGGGGGCAGGCTACGAGCAGTACTTC. The encoded protein is CAWSPGGAGYEQYF. The chain has TRBV30 and TRBJ2-7, with 8 bases identical to TRBD2. V gave up 3 bases and J gave up 3 bases; unmatched junction bases: 7. Per germline, CDR1 GTSNPN and CDR2 SVGIG (reference sequence). CDR3 length equals 14 residues.

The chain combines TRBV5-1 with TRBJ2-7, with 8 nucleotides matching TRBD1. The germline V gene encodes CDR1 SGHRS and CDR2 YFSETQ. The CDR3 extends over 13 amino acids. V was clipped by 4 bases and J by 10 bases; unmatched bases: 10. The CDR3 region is CASSPGGTGHQYF. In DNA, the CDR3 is TGCGCCAGCAGCCCAGGAGGGACAGGCCATCAGTACTTC.

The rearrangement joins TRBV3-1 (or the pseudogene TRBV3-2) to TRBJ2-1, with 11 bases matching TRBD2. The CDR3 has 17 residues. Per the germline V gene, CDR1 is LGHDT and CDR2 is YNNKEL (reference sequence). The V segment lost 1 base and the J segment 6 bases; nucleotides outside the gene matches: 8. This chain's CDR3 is CASSQGDLAGGINEQFF. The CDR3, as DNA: TGTGCCAGCAGCCAAGGGGACCTAGCGGGGGGCATCAATGAGCAGTTCTTC.

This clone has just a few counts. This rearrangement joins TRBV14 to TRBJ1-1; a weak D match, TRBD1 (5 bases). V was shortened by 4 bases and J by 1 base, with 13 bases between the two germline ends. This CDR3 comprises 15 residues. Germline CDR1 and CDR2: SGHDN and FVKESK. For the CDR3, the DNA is TGTGCCAGCAGCCCTCTACAGGCTAAGAACACTGAAGCTTTCTTT. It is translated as CASSPLQAKNTEAFF.

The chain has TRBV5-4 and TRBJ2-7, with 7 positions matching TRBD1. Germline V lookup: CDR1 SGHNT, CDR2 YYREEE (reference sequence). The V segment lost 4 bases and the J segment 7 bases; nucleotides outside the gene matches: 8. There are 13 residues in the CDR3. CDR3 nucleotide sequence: TGTGCCAGCAGCCCGCCGGCAGGGGGTGAGCAGTACTTC. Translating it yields CASSPPAGGEQYF.

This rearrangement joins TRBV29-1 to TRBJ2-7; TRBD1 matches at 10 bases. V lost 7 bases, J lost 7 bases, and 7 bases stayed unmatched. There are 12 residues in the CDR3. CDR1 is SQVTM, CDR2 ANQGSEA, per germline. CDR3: CSAGTGVREQYF. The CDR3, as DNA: TGCAGCGCCGGGACAGGGGTTCGGGAGCAGTACTTC.

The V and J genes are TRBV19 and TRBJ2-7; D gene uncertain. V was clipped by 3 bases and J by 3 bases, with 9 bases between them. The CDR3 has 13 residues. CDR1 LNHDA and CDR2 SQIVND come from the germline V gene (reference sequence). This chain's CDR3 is CASSMERGYEQYF. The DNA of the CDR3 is TGTGCCAGTAGTATGGAGAGAGGCTACGAGCAGTACTTC.

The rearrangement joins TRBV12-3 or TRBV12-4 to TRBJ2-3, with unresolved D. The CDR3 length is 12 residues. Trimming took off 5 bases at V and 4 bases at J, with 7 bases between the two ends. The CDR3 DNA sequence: TGTGCCAGCAGTCCATGGCCAGATACGCAGTATTTT. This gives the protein CASSPWPDTQYF.

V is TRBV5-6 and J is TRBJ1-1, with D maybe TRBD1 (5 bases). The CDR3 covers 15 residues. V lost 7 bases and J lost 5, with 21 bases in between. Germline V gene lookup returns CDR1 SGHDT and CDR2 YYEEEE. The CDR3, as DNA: TGTGCCAGCGCTCCTCCCGGGGGGAAAGGAACTGAAGCTTTCTTT. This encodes CASAPPGGKGTEAFF.

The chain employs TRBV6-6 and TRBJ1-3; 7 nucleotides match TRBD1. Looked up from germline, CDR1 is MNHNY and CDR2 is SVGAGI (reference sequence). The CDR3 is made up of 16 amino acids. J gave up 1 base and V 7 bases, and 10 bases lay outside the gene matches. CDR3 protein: CASMGLSTGSGNTIYF. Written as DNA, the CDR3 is TGTGCCAGCATGGGTTTATCGACAGGGTCTGGAAACACCATATATTTT.

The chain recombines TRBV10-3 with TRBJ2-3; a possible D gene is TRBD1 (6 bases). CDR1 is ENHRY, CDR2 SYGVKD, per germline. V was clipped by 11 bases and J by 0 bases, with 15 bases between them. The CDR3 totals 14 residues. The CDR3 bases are TGTGCCGCCGCCGGGACAACCAGCACAGATACGCAGTATTTT. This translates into CAAAGTTSTDTQYF.